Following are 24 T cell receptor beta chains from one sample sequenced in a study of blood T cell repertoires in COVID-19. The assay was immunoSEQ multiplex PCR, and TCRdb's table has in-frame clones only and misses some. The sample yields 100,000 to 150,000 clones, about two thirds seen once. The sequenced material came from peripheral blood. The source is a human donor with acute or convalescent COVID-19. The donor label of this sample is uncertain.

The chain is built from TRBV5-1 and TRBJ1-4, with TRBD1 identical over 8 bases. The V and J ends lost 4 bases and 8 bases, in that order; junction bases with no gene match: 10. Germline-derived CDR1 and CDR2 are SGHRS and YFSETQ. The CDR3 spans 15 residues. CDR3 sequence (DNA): TGCGCCAGCAGCCAGCAGGGGGCCCCCGGGGAAAAACTGTTTTTT. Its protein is CASSQQGAPGEKLFF.

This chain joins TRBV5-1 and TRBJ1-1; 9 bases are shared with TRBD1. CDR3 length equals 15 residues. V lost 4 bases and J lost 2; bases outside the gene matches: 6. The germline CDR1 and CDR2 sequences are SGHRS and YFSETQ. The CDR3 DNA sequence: TGCGCCAGCAGCCCATGGACAGGGGCCAACACTGAAGCTTTCTTT. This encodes CASSPWTGANTEAFF.

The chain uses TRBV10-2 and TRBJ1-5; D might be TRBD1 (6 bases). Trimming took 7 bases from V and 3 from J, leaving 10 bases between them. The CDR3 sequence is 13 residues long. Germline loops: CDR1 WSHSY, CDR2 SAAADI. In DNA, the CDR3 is TGCGCCAGCACCCGGGACATCAATCAGCCCCAGCATTTT. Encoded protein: CASTRDINQPQHF.

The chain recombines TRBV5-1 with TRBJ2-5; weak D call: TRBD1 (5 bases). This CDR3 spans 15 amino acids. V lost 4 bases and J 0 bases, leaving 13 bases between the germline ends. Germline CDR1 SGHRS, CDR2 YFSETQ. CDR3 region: CASSPQTAYQETQYF. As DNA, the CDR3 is TGCGCCAGCAGCCCCCAGACAGCGTACCAAGAGACCCAGTACTTC. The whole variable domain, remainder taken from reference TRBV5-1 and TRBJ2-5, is KAGVTQTPRYLIKTRGQQVTLSCSPISGHRSVSWYQQTPGQGLQFLFEYFSETQRNKGNFPGRFSGRQFSNSRSEMNVSTLELGDSALYLCASSPQTAYQETQYFGPGTRLLVL.

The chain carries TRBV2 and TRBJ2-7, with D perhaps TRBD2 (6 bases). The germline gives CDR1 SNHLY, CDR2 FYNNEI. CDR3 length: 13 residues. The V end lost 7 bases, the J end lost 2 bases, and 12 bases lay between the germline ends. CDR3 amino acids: CASTPGDPYEQYF. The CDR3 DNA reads TGTGCCAGCACACCGGGGGATCCCTACGAGCAGTACTTC.

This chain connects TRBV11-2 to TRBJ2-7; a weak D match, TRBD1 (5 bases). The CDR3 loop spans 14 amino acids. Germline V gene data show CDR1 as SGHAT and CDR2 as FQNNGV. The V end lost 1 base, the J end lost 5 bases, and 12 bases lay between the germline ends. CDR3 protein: CASSLGSRVDEQYF. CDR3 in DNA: TGTGCCAGCAGCTTAGGTTCCAGGGTTGACGAGCAGTACTTC.

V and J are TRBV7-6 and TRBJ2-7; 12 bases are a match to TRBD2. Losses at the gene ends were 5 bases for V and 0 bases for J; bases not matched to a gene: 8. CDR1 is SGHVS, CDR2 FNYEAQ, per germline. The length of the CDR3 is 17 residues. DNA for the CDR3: TGTGCCAGCAGCGGAAGACTAGCGGGGGACCACTCCTACGAGCAGTACTTC. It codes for CASSGRLAGDHSYEQYF.

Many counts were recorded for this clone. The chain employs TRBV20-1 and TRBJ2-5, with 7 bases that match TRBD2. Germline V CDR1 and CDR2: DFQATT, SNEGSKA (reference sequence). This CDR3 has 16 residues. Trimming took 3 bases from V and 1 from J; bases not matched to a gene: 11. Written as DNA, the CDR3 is TGCAGTGCTAGTGACACTAGCGTGGGGCGCCAAGAGACCCAGTACTTC. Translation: CSASDTSVGRQETQYF.

CDR3 nucleotides: TGTGCCAGCAGCGGACACAGGGGGGATATGAACACCGGGGAGCTGTTTTTT. Translated, it gives CASSGHRGDMNTGELFF. The V gene is TRBV3-1 (or the pseudogene TRBV3-2), the J gene TRBJ2-2, with 8 bases aligning to TRBD1. Germline assignment: CDR1 LGHDT and CDR2 YNNKEL (reference sequence). J was trimmed by 1 base and V by 5 bases; bases with no gene match: 9. CDR3 length: 17 residues.

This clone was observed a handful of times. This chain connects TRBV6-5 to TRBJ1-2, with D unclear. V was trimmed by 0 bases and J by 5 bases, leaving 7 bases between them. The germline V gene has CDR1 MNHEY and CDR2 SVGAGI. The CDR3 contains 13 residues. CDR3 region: CASSYSMRYGYTF. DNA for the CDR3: TGTGCCAGCAGTTACTCGATGCGATATGGCTACACCTTC.

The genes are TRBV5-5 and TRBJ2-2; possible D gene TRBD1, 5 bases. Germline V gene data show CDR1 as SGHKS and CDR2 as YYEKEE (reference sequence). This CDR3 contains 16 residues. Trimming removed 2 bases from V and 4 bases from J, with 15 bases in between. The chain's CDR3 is CASSLQASTVTGELFF. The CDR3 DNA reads TGTGCCAGCAGCTTACAGGCGTCCACGGTCACCGGGGAGCTGTTTTTT.

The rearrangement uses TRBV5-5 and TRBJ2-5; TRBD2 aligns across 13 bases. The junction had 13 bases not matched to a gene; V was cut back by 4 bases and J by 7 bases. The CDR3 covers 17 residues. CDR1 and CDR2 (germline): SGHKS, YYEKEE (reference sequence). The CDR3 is CASSPGLAGVPGGTQYF. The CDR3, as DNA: TGTGCCAGCAGCCCCGGACTAGCGGGGGTTCCGGGGGGGACCCAGTACTTC.

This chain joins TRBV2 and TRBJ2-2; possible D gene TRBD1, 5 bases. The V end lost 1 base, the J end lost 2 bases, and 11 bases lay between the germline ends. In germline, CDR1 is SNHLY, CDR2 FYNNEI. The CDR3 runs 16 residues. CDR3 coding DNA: TGTGCCAGCAGTGAAGAGGGGCAGCTTAACACCGGGGAGCTGTTTTTT. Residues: CASSEEGQLNTGELFF.

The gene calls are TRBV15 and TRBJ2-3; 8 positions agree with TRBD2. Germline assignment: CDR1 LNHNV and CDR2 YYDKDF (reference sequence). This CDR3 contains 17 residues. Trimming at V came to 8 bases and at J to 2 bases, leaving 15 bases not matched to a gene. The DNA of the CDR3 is TGTGCCACCGCCCGGGGGGGCGTACAGGCACACACAGATACGCAGTATTTT. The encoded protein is CATARGGVQAHTDTQYF.

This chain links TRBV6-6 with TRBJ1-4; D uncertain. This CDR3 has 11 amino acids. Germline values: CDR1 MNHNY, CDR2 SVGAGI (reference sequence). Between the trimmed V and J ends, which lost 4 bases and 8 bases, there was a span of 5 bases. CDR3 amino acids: CASSFSEKLFF. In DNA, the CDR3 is TGTGCCAGCAGTTTTTCGGAAAAACTGTTTTTT.

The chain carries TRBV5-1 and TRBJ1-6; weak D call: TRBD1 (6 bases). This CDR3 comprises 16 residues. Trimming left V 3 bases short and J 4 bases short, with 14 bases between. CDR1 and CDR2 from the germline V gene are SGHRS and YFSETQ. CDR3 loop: CASSSASRGYNSPLHF. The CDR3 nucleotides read TGCGCCAGCAGCTCGGCCTCCAGGGGTTATAATTCACCCCTCCACTTT.

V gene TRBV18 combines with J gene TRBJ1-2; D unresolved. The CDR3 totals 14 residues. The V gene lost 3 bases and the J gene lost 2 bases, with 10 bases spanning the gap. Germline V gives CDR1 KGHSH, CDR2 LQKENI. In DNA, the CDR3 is TGTGCCAGCTCACCCCGGGGAGGCAACTATGGCTACACCTTC. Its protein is CASSPRGGNYGYTF.

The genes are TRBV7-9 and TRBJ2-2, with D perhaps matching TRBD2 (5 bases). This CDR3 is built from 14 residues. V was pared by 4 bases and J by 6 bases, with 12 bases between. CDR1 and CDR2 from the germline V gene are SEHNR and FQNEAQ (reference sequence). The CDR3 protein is CASSSRVSPGELFF. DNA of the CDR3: TGTGCCAGCAGCTCGAGGGTCTCACCCGGGGAGCTGTTTTTT.

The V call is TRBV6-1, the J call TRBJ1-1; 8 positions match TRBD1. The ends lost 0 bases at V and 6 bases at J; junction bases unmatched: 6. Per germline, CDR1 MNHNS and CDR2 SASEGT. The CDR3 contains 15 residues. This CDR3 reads CASSEAHRGMAEAFF. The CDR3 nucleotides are TGTGCCAGCAGTGAAGCGCACAGGGGGATGGCTGAAGCTTTCTTT.

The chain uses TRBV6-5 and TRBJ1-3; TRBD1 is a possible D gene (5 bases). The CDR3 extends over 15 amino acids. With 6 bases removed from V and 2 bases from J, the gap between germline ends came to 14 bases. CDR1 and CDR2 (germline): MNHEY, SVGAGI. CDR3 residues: CASSPGGDPGNTIYF. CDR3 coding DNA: TGTGCCAGCAGCCCGGGGGGGGATCCTGGAAACACCATATATTTT.

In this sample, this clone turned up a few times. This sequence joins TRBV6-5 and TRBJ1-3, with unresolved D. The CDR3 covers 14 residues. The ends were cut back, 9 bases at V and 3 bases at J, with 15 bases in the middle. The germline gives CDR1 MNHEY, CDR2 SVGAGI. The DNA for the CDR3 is TGTGCCAGTCGGGGATTCTTTGATGGAAACACCATATATTTT. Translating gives CASRGFFDGNTIYF.

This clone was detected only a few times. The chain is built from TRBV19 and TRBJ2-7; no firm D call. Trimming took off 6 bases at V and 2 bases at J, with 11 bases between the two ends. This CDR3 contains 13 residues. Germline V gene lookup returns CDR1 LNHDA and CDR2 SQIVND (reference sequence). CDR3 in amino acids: CASRSPATYEQYF. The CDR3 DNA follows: TGTGCCAGTAGATCCCCTGCGACCTACGAGCAGTACTTC.

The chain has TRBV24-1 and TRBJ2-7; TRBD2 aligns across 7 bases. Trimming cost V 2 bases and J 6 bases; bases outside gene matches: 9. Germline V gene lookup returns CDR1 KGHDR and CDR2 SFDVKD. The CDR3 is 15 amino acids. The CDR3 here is CATSDSPRGGVEQYV. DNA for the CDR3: TGTGCCACCAGTGATTCCCCCCGGGGAGGGGTCGAGCAGTACGTC.

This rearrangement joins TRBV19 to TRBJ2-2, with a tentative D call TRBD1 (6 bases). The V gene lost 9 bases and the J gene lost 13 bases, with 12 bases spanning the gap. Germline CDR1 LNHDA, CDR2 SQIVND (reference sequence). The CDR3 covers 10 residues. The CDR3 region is CASTTGLLFF. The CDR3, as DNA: TGTGCCAGCACTACAGGGTTGCTGTTTTTT.